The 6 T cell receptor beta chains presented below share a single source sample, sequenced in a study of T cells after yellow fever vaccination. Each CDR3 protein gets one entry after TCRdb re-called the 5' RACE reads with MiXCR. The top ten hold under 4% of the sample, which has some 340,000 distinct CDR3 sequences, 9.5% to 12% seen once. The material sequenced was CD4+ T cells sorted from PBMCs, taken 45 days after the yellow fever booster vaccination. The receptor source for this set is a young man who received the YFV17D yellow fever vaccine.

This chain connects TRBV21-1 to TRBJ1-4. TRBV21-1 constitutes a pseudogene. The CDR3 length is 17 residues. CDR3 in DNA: TGTGCCAGCAGCAAAGTTCAGGGCCAGGCTACTAATGAAAAACTGTTTTTT. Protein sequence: CASSKVQGQATNEKLFF.

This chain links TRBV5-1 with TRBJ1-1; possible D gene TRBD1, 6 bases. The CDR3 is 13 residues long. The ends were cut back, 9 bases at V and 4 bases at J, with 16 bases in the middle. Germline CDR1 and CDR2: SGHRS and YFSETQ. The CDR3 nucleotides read TGCGCCACTCAACCGGGGGGCGGCACTGAAGCTTTCTTT. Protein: CATQPGGGTEAFF.

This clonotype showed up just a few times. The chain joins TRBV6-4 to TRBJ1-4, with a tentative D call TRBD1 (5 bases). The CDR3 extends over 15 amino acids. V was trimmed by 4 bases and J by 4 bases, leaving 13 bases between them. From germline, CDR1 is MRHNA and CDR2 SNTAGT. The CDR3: CASSVAGQRNEKLFF. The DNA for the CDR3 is TGTGCCAGCAGTGTCGCAGGACAACGTAATGAAAAACTGTTTTTT.

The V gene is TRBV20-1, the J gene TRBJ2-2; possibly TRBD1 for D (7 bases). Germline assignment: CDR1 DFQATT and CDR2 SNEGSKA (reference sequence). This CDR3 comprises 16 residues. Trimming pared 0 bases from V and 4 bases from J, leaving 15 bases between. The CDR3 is CSARDPGGSSTGELFF. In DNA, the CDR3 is TGCAGTGCTAGAGATCCAGGGGGGTCTAGCACCGGGGAGCTGTTTTTT.

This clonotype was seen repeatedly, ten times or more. CDR3 residues: CATSDSYRGQFF. CDR3 sequence (DNA): TGTGCCACCAGTGACTCATACAGGGGGCAGTTCTTC. The gene calls are TRBV24-1 and TRBJ2-1; TRBD1 matches at 7 bases. Per the germline V gene, CDR1 is KGHDR and CDR2 is SFDVKD. The CDR3 totals 12 residues. Germline trimming cut 4 bases from V and 12 bases from J; bases unmatched to any gene: 5.

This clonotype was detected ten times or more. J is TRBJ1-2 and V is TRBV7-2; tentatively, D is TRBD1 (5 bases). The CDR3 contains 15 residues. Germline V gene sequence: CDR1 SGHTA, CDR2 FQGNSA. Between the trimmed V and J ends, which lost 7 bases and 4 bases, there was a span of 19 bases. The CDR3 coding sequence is TGTGCCAGCACCCCTCCCACGACAGCCGTCTATGGCTACACCTTC. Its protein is CASTPPTTAVYGYTF.